The source of this TCR beta chain is a study of beta chain features in type 1 diabetes. Broader study findings: Type 1 diabetes patients had TCRB CDR3s that were shorter (moderately but significantly so) in all four CD4+ subsets.

With respect to this clone: No antigen is known for it.

TCRB transcripts that were expressed got sequenced, as all of the isolated RNA had been reverse transcribed. The assay was immunoSEQ multiplex PCR, and TCRdb's table has in-frame clones only and misses some. The table shows roughly 340,000 clones, with roughly 12% occurring only once. The CDR3 is 13 residues long. Unmatched junction bases numbered 11, after V lost 7 bases and J lost 6 bases. Germline V gene lookup returns CDR1 SQVTM and CDR2 ANQGSEA. Specimen: naive CD4+ T cells from blood. The rearrangement links TRBV29-1 to TRBJ1-1, with 7 positions matching TRBD1. The TCR was taken from a woman aged 18-29 years with type 1 diabetes. The CDR3 protein is CSAQTGEWSEAFF. The CDR3 DNA follows: TGCAGCGCTCAAACAGGGGAATGGTCTGAAGCTTTCTTT.